This T cell receptor beta chain was observed in a study of blood T cell repertoires in COVID-19. The overall study: COVID-19 samples, acute and convalescent, were from the United States, Italy and Spain. PBMCs, B-cell-depleted T cells, or T cells provided the cDNA or gDNA that made up the material.

While infection was still active, Seattle patients were enrolled and then followed longitudinally. V gave up 5 bases and J gave up 4 bases, with 7 bases separating them. This CDR3 is built from 12 residues. The table came from immunoSEQ multiplex PCR; TCRdb's copy has only in-frame clones and leaves some out. The data show under 200,000 clones, with about 85% seen just once and under 6% held by the top ten. The V and J genes are TRBV12-3 or TRBV12-4 and TRBJ2-3; tentative D call: TRBD2 (5 bases). The clonotype originates from a woman between 50 and 59 years old with COVID-19, enrolled during active disease. Sequencing was carried out using peripheral blood. In nucleotides, the CDR3 is TGTGCCAGCAGTCCCGGGGCAGATACGCAGTATTTT. Its protein product is CASSPGADTQYF.